This is a list of T cell receptor beta chains from one sample in a study of cytotoxic CD8 clonotypes in ibrutinib-treated CLL. TCRdb keeps only in-frame clones here, not all; method: immunoSEQ multiplex PCR. The sample lists about 330,000 clones, 67% occurring once. Here the sequenced sample was PBMCs, taken after 36 months of ibrutinib treatment. Receptors were obtained from a human donor with chronic lymphocytic leukemia. CDR3s include the opening cysteine and the closing phenylalanine or tryptophan. D genes are given only for firm matches. Expanded clones get a size class; other rows say once, few or many, or leave the size out.

.	few	TRBV7-9	TRBJ1-5	TGTGCCAGCAGCCCCGCGGGGGAAGGCAATCAGCCCCAGCATTTT	CASSPAGEGNQPQHF
.	.	TRBV9	TRBJ1-2	TGTGCCATCAAGCCCTGGGGGAACTATGGCTACACCTTC	CAIKPWGNYGYTF
.	few	TRBV19	TRBJ2-7	TGTGCCAGTAGTATATCCGGGTACTACGAGCAGTACTTC	CASSISGYYEQYF
.	.	TRBV5-1	TRBJ2-2	TGCGCCAGCAGCTACGGGGCCGGGGAGCTGTTTTTT	CASSYGAGELFF
TRBD1	.	TRBV11-2	TRBJ1-5	TGTGCCAGCAGCTTAGGAACAGGGGGCTTTCCAGGCCAGCCCCAGCATTTT	CASSLGTGGFPGQPQHF
.	.	TRBV7-9	TRBJ2-3	TGTGCCAGCAGCTTCTACCAGGGGATGCCCACAGATACGCAGTATTTT	CASSFYQGMPTDTQYF
.	few	TRBV28	TRBJ1-1	TGTGCCAGCAGTTCCAGTGAAGCTTTCTTT	CASSSSEAFF
.	.	TRBV25-1	TRBJ2-5	TGTGCCAGCAGTGAATCTGGTCGGGGAAAACAAGAGACCCAGTACTTC	CASSESGRGKQETQYF
TRBD2	.	TRBV6-5	TRBJ2-5	TGTGCCAGCACGCTAGCGGGAGGGCCGGGGGAGACCCAGTACTTC	CASTLAGGPGETQYF
.	.	TRBV19	TRBJ1-1	TGTGCCAGTAGTATGGGGTTGGGCACTGAAGCTTTCTTT	CASSMGLGTEAFF
.	.	TRBV28	TRBJ2-3	TGTGCCAGCAGTTTTCTCGGGGTATCCCCCACAGATACGCAGTATTTT	CASSFLGVSPTDTQYF
.	.	TRBV5-1	TRBJ2-7	TGCGCCAGCACCTTCGGGAGCCCCCCGCTCTACGAGCAGTACTTC	CASTFGSPPLYEQYF
TRBD2	.	TRBV10-3	TRBJ2-7	TGTGCCATCAGGGATGGACTAGCGGGTTATGTTTCCTACGAGCAGTACTTC	CAIRDGLAGYVSYEQYF
TRBD1	.	TRBV30	TRBJ1-1	TGTGCCCTTATTCCTGGACAGGCCCCGCAGAACACTGAAGCTTTCTTT	CALIPGQAPQNTEAFF
.	.	TRBV14	TRBJ1-2	TGTGCCACTAACCGGGGCGCGGACTATGGCTACACCTTC	CATNRGADYGYTF
.	.	TRBV6-6	TRBJ1-2	TGTGCCAGCAGTTACTCCCCCGTCCGCGGCTACACCTTC	CASSYSPVRGYTF
.	.	TRBV5-4	TRBJ2-5	TGTGCCAGCAGCCAGGGTTGGGGGTCGGAGACCCAGTACTTC	CASSQGWGSETQYF
.	.	TRBV11-2	TRBJ1-4	TGTGCCAGCAGCTTAGTAGGCAGGATTAATGAAAAACTGTTTTTT	CASSLVGRINEKLFF
TRBD2	.	TRBV5-4	TRBJ2-7	TGTGCCAGCAGAAAAGGGCCAGGACTAGCGGGAGATGAGCAGTACTTC	CASRKGPGLAGDEQYF
.	.	TRBV5-1	TRBJ2-7	TGCGCCAGCAGCCTCGGACCACCCCCCTACGAGCAGTACTTC	CASSLGPPPYEQYF
.	.	TRBV21-1	TRBJ1-5	TGTGCCAGCAGTCGTCGACAGGGGGGTTATCAGCCCCAGCATTTT	CASSRRQGGYQPQHF
TRBD1	once	TRBV27	TRBJ1-5	TGTGCCAGCAGTTTATGGGGGACAGGGCCAAGCAATCAGCCCCAGCATTTT	CASSLWGTGPSNQPQHF
.	few	TRBV15	TRBJ1-5	TGTGCCACCAGCAGACCAAGGGATCAGCCCCAGCATTTT	CATSRPRDQPQHF
.	few	TRBV19	TRBJ2-7	TGTGCCAGTAGTATGGGTCGCGAGCAGTACTTC	CASSMGREQYF
TRBD2	.	TRBV10-1	TRBJ2-7	TGCGCCAGCAGTGATGGGACTAACGAGCAGTACTTC	CASSDGTNEQYF
.	.	TRBV7-9	TRBJ2-1	TGTGCCAGCAGCTTTCAGGGGCCTCTTGGCTACAATGAGCAGTTCTTC	CASSFQGPLGYNEQFF
.	.	TRBV6-1	TRBJ2-3	TGTGCCAGCAGTGAAATGGCGGTGATGGGTACGCAGTATTTT	CASSEMAVMGTQYF